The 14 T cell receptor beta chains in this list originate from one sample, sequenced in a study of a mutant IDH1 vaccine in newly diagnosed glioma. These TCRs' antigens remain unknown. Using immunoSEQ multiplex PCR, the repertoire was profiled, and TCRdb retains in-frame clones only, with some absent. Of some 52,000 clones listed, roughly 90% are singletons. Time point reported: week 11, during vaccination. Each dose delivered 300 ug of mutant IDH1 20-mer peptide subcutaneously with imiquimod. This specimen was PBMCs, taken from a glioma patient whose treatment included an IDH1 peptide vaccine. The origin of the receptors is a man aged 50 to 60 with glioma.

The CDR3, as DNA: TGTGCCAGCCGGGGGGGGGATTGGGAGACCCAGTACTTC. This sequence encodes CASRGGDWETQYF. The chain employs TRBV2 and TRBJ2-5, with 8 bases matching TRBD2. CDR1 and CDR2 from the germline V gene are SNHLY and FYNNEI. This CDR3 is 13 amino acids long. The junction had 7 bases not matched to a gene; V was cut back by 8 bases and J by 5 bases.

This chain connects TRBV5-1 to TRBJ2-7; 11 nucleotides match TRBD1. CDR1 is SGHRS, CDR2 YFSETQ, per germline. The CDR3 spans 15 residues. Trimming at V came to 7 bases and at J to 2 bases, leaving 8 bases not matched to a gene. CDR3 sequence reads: CASRLGTGGTYEQYF. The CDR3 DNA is TGCGCCAGCCGCCTTGGGACAGGGGGGACCTACGAGCAGTACTTC.

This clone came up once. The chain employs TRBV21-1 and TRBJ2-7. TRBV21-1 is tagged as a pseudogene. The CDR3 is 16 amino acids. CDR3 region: CASIPCPVPGPYEQYF. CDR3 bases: TGTGCCAGCATCCCGTGTCCCGTTCCGGGACCCTACGAGCAGTACTTC.

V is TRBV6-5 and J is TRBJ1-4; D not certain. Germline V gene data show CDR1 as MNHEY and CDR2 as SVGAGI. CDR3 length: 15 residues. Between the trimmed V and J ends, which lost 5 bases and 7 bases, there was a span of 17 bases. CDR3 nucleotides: TGTGCCAGCAGTATTACCGGGAGCCCGGTTGAAAAACTGTTTTTT. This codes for CASSITGSPVEKLFF.

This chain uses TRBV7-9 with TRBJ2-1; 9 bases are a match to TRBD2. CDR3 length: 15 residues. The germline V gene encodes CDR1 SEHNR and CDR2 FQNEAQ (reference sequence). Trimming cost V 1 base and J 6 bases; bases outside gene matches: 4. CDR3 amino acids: CASSLGSGRLNEQFF. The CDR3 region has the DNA TGTGCCAGCAGCTTAGGAAGCGGGAGGCTCAATGAGCAGTTCTTC.

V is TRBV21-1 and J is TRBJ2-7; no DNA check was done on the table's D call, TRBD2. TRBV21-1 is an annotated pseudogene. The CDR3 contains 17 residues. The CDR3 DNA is TGTGCCAGCAGCAAATCAGGACTAGCCTTCTCCTACGAGGTGCAGTACTTC. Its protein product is CASSKSGLAFSYEVQYF.

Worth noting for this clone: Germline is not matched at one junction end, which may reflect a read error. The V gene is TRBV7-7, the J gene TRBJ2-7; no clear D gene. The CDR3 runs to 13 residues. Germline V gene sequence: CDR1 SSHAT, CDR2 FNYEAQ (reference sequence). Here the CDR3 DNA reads TGTGCTAGCAGCTTCTCACCGTCCTACGAGCAGTACTTC. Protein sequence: CASSFSPSYEQYF. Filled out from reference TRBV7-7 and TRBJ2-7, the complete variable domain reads GAGVSQSPRYKVTKRGQDVTLRCDPISSHATLYWYQQALGQGPEFLTYFNYEAQPDKSGLPSDRFSAERPEGSISTLTIQRTEQRDSAMYRCASSFSPSYEQYFGPGTRLTVT.

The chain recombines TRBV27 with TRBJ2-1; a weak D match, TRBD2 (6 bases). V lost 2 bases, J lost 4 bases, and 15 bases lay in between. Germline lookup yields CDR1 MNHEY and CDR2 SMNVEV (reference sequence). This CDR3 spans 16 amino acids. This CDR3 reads CASSLGRFAGYNEQFF. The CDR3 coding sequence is TGTGCCAGCAGTTTAGGAAGGTTCGCGGGGTACAATGAGCAGTTCTTC.

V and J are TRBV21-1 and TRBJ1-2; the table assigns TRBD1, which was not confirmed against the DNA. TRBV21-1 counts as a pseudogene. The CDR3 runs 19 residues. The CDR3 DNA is TGTGCCAGCAGCACCTCGAAGGGGACAGGGAGGGAGGGGTTCTATGGCTACACCTTC. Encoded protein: CASSTSKGTGREGFYGYTF.

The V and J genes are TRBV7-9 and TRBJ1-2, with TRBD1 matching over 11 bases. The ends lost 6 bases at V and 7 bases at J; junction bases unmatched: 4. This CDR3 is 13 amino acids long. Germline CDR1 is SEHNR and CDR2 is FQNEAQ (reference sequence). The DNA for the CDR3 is TGTGCCAGCAGTCGGACAGGGGGCTTTGGCTACACCTTC. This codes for CASSRTGGFGYTF.

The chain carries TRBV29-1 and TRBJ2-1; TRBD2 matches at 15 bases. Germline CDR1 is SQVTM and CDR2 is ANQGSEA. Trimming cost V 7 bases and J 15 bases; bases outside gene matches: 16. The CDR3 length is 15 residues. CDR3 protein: CSGASGTSGGRFLFF. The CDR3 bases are TGCAGCGGGGCCTCGGGGACTAGCGGGGGGAGGTTTCTGTTCTTC.

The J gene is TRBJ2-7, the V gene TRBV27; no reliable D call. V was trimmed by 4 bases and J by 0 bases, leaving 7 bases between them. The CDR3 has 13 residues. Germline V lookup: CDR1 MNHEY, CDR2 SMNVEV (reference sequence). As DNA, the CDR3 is TGTGCCAGCAGTTGGCGCGGCTCCTACGAGCAGTACTTC. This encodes CASSWRGSYEQYF.

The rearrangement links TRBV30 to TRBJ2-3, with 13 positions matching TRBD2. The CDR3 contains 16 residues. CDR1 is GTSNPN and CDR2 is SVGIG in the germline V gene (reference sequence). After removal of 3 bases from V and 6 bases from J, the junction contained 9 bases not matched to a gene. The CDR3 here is CAWSAEGLAGRDTQYF. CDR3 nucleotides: TGTGCCTGGAGCGCCGAGGGACTAGCGGGAAGGGATACGCAGTATTTT.

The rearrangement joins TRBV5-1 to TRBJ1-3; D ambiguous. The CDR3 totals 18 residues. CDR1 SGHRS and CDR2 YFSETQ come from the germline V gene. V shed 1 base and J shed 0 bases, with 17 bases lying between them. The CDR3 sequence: CASSLTEMTETSGNTIYF. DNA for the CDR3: TGCGCCAGCAGCTTGACGGAGATGACGGAAACCTCTGGAAACACCATATATTTT.